The present T cell receptor (beta chain) was sequenced within a study of shared clonotypes between healthy human individuals. Using immunoSEQ multiplex PCR, the repertoire was profiled, and TCRdb retains in-frame clones only, with some absent. The sample shows over a million clones, roughly 98% of them seen only once. On this clone itself: The target antigen is unknown.

All donors were healthy HIV-negative adults lacking recent acute infections or vaccinations. The CDR3 contains 12 residues. V was cut by 0 bases and J by 6 bases, with 7 bases left in between. CDR1 SGHNT and CDR2 YYREEE come from the germline V gene (reference sequence). Study-wide results and limits: The study generally estimated greater richness for naive than memory subsets. Generation probabilities were higher for clonotypes shared across all four sorted-subset donors than for unshared ones. Clonotype sharing among donors was thought likely to change with sequencing depth.

The V call is TRBV5-4, the J call TRBJ2-7; no clear D. Sequencing was performed on naive CD4+ T cells sorted from blood. The subset denotes: CD45RA+ positively selected. The TCR originated in a man aged 30 to 45 in good health. The CDR3 sequence is CASSLVPFEQYF. CDR3 nucleotides: TGTGCCAGCAGCTTGGTACCTTTCGAGCAGTACTTC.